The 19 T cell receptor beta chains listed next were all sequenced from one sample in a study of blood T cell repertoires in COVID-19. The repertoire was sequenced with immunoSEQ multiplex PCR; TCRdb's copy has only in-frame clones and lacks some. This sample has roughly 150,000 clones, with roughly 77% found just once. Sequenced input: peripheral blood. These receptors were obtained from a human donor in a cohort sampled during active COVID-19.

This clone was picked up a small number of times. V gene TRBV25-1 combines with J gene TRBJ1-1, with D unclear. Germline V gene sequence: CDR1 MGHDK, CDR2 SYGVNS. The CDR3 is 14 residues long. Between the trimmed V and J ends, which lost 7 bases and 4 bases, there was a span of 16 bases. The DNA of the CDR3 is TGTGCCAGCACACTATCTGTAGGAGGCACTGAAGCTTTCTTT. It codes for CASTLSVGGTEAFF.

The rearrangement joins TRBV7-3 to TRBJ2-5; maybe TRBD2 (6 bases). CDR1 and CDR2 (germline): SGHTA, FQGTGA. The length of the CDR3 is 13 residues. Trimming took off 5 bases at V and 3 bases at J, with 10 bases between the two ends. Written as DNA, the CDR3 is TGTGCCAGCAGCCCGGACTATAAAGAGACCCAGTACTTC. Translation: CASSPDYKETQYF.

Only one count was recorded for this clone. The chain couples TRBV12-3 or TRBV12-4 to TRBJ1-1; a weak D match, TRBD1 (5 bases). Between the trimmed V and J ends, which lost 2 bases and 8 bases, there was a span of 12 bases. This CDR3 has 13 residues. The CDR3 region has the DNA TGTGCCAGCAGTTTACCCACCAGGGCGGAAGCTTTCTTT. As protein: CASSLPTRAEAFF.

The chain couples TRBV2 to TRBJ1-1; D unresolved. In germline, CDR1 is SNHLY, CDR2 FYNNEI. The CDR3 is 13 residues long. V lost 6 bases to trimming and J lost 3 bases, with 11 bases between them. In nucleotides, the CDR3 is TGTGCCAGCAGGAAACAGACGGACACTGAAGCTTTCTTT. This gives the protein CASRKQTDTEAFF.

This rearrangement joins TRBV28 to TRBJ1-4; 8 positions agree with TRBD1. The V and J ends lost 6 bases and 4 bases, in that order; junction bases with no gene match: 7. The CDR3 covers 15 residues. Germline V gene data show CDR1 as MDHEN and CDR2 as SYDVKM. The CDR3 DNA sequence: TGTGCCAGCAGAAATTACAGGGGGAGTAATGAAAAACTGTTTTTT. This translates into CASRNYRGSNEKLFF.

This rearrangement joins TRBV19 to TRBJ2-5; TRBD2 is a possible D gene (5 bases). Trimming took off 6 bases at V and 2 bases at J, with 16 bases between the two ends. Germline V gene sequence: CDR1 LNHDA, CDR2 SQIVND (reference sequence). There are 15 residues in the CDR3. Written as DNA, the CDR3 is TGTGCCAGTAGGTATCAAGGAAGGACTCAAGAGACCCAGTACTTC. This codes for CASRYQGRTQETQYF.

The J gene is TRBJ1-2, the V gene TRBV10-3, with 8 bases matching TRBD1. The CDR3 sequence is 14 residues long. Germline trimming cut 7 bases from V and 4 bases from J; bases unmatched to any gene: 8. CDR1 and CDR2 (germline): ENHRY, SYGVKD. CDR3 in amino acids: CAINPGQATYGYTF. The CDR3 DNA follows: TGTGCCATCAACCCGGGACAGGCGACCTATGGCTACACCTTC.

The J gene is TRBJ1-2, the V gene TRBV19; the match to TRBD1 covers 8 bases. There are 15 residues in the CDR3. The V and J ends lost 6 bases and 0 bases, in that order; junction bases with no gene match: 6. CDR1 is LNHDA, CDR2 SQIVND, per germline (reference sequence). This chain's CDR3 is CASRMKDRANYGYTF. For the CDR3, the DNA is TGTGCCAGTAGGATGAAGGACAGGGCTAACTATGGCTACACCTTC. The whole variable domain, filled in from reference TRBV19 and TRBJ1-2, reads DGGITQSPKYLFRKEGQNVTLSCEQNLNHDAMYWYRQDPGQGLRLIYYSQIVNDFQKGDIAEGYSVSREKKESFPLTVTSAQKNPTAFYLCASRMKDRANYGYTFGSGTRLTVV.

J is TRBJ2-1 and V is TRBV9; D possibly corresponds to TRBD2 (6 bases). The CDR3 covers 15 residues. The germline V gene encodes CDR1 SGDLS and CDR2 YYNGEE. Between the trimmed V and J ends, which lost 0 bases and 8 bases, there was a span of 15 bases. In DNA form, the CDR3 reads TGTGCCAGCAGCGTAGAACTGGTGGGAGGCGATGAGCAGTTCTTC. Translating gives CASSVELVGGDEQFF.

This CDR3 is CASSQGTRVAEQFF. CDR3 in DNA: TGTGCCAGCAGCCAAGGGACTAGGGTCGCTGAGCAGTTCTTC. The chain carries TRBV3-1 (or the pseudogene TRBV3-2) and TRBJ2-1, with 7 nucleotides matching TRBD2. Germline V gene lookup returns CDR1 LGHDT and CDR2 YNNKEL (reference sequence). V was pared by 1 base and J by 9 bases, with 6 bases of the junction left unmatched. CDR3 length equals 14 residues.

The CDR3 DNA follows: TGTGCCAGCACCCCCGGAGGGGACCCAGCGTTCGTCACTGAAGCTTTCTTT. This encodes CASTPGGDPAFVTEAFF. This chain connects TRBV5-6 to TRBJ1-1; a weak D match, TRBD1 (5 bases). Germline CDR1 is SGHDT and CDR2 is YYEEEE. The V gene lost 6 bases and the J gene lost 4 bases, with 25 bases spanning the gap. The CDR3 consists of 17 residues. The whole variable domain, remainder taken from reference TRBV5-6 and TRBJ1-1, is DAGVTQSPTHLIKTRGQQVTLRCSPKSGHDTVSWYQQALGQGPQFIFQYYEEEERQRGNFPDRFSGHQFPNYSSELNVNALLLGDSALYLCASTPGGDPAFVTEAFFGQGTRLTVV.

This chain joins TRBV27 and TRBJ1-5, with 7 bases identical to TRBD1. The germline V gene has CDR1 MNHEY and CDR2 SMNVEV (reference sequence). V shed 2 bases, J shed 2 bases, and the junction held 6 bases outside the gene matches. The CDR3 is 16 amino acids. CDR3 amino acids: CASSLRAGGRNQPQHF. In DNA form, the CDR3 reads TGTGCCAGCAGTTTACGGGCAGGGGGGCGCAATCAGCCCCAGCATTTT.

With regard to this clone: The same CDR3 arises from other DNA sequences in this sample as well. J is TRBJ1-1 and V is TRBV12-3 or TRBV12-4; D not resolved. The CDR3 has 13 residues. Trimming left V 3 bases short and J 1 base short, with 6 bases between. The CDR3 loop reads CASSFTGNTEAFF. CDR3 coding DNA: TGTGCCAGCAGTTTTACGGGGAACACTGAAGCTTTCTTT.

This chain connects TRBV18 to TRBJ2-7; 7 bases fit TRBD2. CDR3 length: 15 amino acids. The V segment lost 0 bases and the J segment 2 bases; nucleotides outside the gene matches: 4. CDR1 is KGHSH, CDR2 LQKENI, per germline. For the CDR3, the DNA is TGTGCCAGCTCACCACCTACTAGCGTTACCTACGAGCAGTACTTC. Protein product: CASSPPTSVTYEQYF.

The V and J genes are TRBV10-3 and TRBJ2-4, with 8 bases that match TRBD2. The V gene end was trimmed by 2 bases and the J gene end by 1 base; junction bases not matched to a gene: 4. Germline V gene sequence: CDR1 ENHRY, CDR2 SYGVKD. This CDR3 region has 16 residues. CDR3 amino acids: CAISEAGGGAKNIQYF. The DNA of the CDR3 is TGTGCCATCAGTGAGGCGGGAGGAGGGGCCAAAAACATTCAGTACTTC.

V usage is TRBV11-3 and J usage is TRBJ2-1, with 14 bases aligning to TRBD2. The CDR3 length is 16 residues. Germline V gene data show CDR1 as SGHNT and CDR2 as YENEEA. With V trimmed by 5 bases and J by 9 bases, 9 bases remained unmatched. The CDR3 spells CASSPRLAGGPGEQFF. DNA for the CDR3: TGTGCCAGCAGCCCAAGACTAGCGGGGGGGCCGGGTGAGCAGTTCTTC.

This clone showed up just a few times. As DNA, the CDR3 is TGTGCCAGCAGTCTCTCGAAGGGGCTTAAAGCTTTCTTT. Its protein product is CASSLSKGLKAFF. The rearrangement uses TRBV27 and TRBJ1-1; tentative D call: TRBD1 (5 bases). This CDR3 spans 13 amino acids. Germline V gene lookup returns CDR1 MNHEY and CDR2 SMNVEV (reference sequence). Trimming pared 5 bases from V and 9 bases from J, leaving 16 bases between.

This clone was picked up many times. The chain recombines TRBV15 with TRBJ1-3, with D possibly being TRBD1 (5 bases). CDR1 is LNHNV and CDR2 is YYDKDF in the germline V gene (reference sequence). CDR3 size: 15 residues. The germline V and J ends were trimmed by 2 bases and 1 base, with 9 bases remaining between them. DNA of the CDR3: TGTGCCACCAGCAGACAGGGAAGGTCTGGAAACACCATATATTTT. Translation gives CATSRQGRSGNTIYF.

The chain couples TRBV9 to TRBJ2-7; maybe TRBD1 (6 bases). Germline V gene sequence: CDR1 SGDLS, CDR2 YYNGEE. This CDR3 spans 13 amino acids. With 4 bases removed from V and 4 bases from J, the gap between germline ends came to 12 bases. CDR3 bases: TGTGCCAGCAGCCCAAATCAGGGGTACGAGCAGTACTTC. Its translation: CASSPNQGYEQYF.